This T cell receptor (beta chain) is drawn from a study of T cells in Graves' hyperthyroidism and ophthalmopathy. Study in general: Peripheral blood collection took place at initial diagnosis, before any treatment.

The table lists this clonotype with many counts. The antigen is not known. Study conclusions and caveats: From stable hyperthyroidism, ophthalmopathy was separated by a 13 V-J model. Blood also contained most expanded thyroid clonotypes above 0.001.

From RNA transcripts, TCR beta CDR3 regions were amplified. Using the HTBI primer set, a first-round RT-PCR was run on the TCR CDR3. In TCRdb, the multiplex PCR reads were re-called with MiXCR into one record per CDR3 protein. This repertoire shows around 360,000 distinct CDR3 sequences, around 15% found once; its top ten account for roughly a fifth. With 4 bases clipped from V and 4 bases from J, the junction kept 1 base outside the gene matches. The CDR3 extends over 15 amino acids. Germline V gene data show CDR1 as SNHLY and CDR2 as FYNNEI. The receptor comes from a woman between 55 and 75 years old with Graves' ophthalmopathy. Sequenced: blood. The rearrangement uses TRBV2 and TRBJ2-3; 14 nucleotides line up with TRBD2. CDR3 in DNA: TGTGCCAGCAGTGGACTAGCGGGAGGGGCAGATACGCAGTATTTT. This codes for CASSGLAGGADTQYF.